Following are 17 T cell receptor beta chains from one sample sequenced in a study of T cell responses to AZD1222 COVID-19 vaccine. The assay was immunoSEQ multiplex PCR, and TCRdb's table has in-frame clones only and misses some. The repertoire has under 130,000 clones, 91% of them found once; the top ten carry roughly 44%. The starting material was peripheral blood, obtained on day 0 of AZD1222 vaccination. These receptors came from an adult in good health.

The CDR3, as DNA: TGTGCCAGCAGCCGCACGTATGAGCAGTTCTTC. The encoded protein is CASSRTYEQFF. The V gene is TRBV7-2, the J gene TRBJ2-1; D is uncertain. The V end lost 5 bases, the J end lost 8 bases, and 7 bases lay between the germline ends. Germline assignment: CDR1 SGHTA and CDR2 FQGNSA. The CDR3 sequence is 11 residues long.

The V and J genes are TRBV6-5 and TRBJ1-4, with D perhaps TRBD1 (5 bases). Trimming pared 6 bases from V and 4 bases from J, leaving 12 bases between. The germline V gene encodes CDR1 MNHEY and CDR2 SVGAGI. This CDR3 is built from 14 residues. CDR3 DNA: TGTGCCAGCAGACTCCAGGGCCTTAATGAAAAACTGTTTTTT. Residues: CASRLQGLNEKLFF.

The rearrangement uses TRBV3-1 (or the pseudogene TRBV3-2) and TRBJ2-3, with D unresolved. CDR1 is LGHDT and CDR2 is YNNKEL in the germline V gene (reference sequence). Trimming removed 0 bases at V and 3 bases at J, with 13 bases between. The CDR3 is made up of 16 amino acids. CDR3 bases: TGTGCCAGCAGCCAAGAGGTCGGTTTGGTAACAGATACGCAGTATTTT. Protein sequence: CASSQEVGLVTDTQYF.

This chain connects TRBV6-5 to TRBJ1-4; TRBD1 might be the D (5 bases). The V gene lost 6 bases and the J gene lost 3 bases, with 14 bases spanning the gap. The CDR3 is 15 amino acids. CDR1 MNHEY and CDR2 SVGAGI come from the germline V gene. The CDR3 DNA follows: TGTGCCAGCAGCCTATGGGGGGAAGCTAATGAAAAACTGTTTTTT. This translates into CASSLWGEANEKLFF.

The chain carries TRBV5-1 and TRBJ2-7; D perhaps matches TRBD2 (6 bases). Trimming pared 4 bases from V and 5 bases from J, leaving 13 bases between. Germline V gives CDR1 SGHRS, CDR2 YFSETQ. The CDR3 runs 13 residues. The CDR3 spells CASSASEGHEQYF. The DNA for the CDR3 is TGCGCCAGCAGCGCATCGGAGGGCCACGAGCAGTACTTC. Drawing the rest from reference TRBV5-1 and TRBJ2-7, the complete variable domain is KAGVTQTPRYLIKTRGQQVTLSCSPISGHRSVSWYQQTPGQGLQFLFEYFSETQRNKGNFPGRFSGRQFSNSRSEMNVSTLELGDSALYLCASSASEGHEQYFGPGTRLTVT.

In nucleotides, the CDR3 is TGTGCCAGCAGACCGACTAGTATTCTCGAGCAGTACTTC. This encodes CASRPTSILEQYF. The rearrangement links TRBV27 to TRBJ2-7, with D maybe TRBD2 (6 bases). This CDR3 is 13 amino acids long. The germline CDR1 and CDR2 sequences are MNHEY and SMNVEV (reference sequence). V shed 6 bases and J shed 6 bases, with 15 bases lying between them.

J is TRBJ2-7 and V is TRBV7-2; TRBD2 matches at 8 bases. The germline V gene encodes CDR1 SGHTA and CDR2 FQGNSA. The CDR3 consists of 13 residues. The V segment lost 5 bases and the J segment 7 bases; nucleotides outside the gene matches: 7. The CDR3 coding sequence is TGTGCCAGCAGCCCGGGACTAGTGAGAGAGCAGTACTTC. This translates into CASSPGLVREQYF.

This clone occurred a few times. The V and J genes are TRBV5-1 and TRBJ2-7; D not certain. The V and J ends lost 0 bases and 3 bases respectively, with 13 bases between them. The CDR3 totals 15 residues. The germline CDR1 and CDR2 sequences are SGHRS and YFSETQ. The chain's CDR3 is CASSLESRMNYEQYF. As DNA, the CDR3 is TGCGCCAGCAGCTTGGAATCCAGGATGAACTACGAGCAGTACTTC.

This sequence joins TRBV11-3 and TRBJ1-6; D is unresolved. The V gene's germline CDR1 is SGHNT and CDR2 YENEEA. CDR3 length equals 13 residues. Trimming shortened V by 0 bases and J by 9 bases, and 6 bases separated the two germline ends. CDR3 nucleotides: TGTGCCAGCAGCTTAGATCGCGGTTCACCCCTCCACTTT. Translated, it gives CASSLDRGSPLHF.

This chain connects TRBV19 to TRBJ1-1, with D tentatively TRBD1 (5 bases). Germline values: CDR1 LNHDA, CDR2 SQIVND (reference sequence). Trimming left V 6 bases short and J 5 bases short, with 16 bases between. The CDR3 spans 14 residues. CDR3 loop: CASRGQYHGTEAFF. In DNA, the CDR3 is TGTGCCAGTAGGGGGCAATATCATGGGACTGAAGCTTTCTTT.

The CDR3 spells CASRGTLNTGELFF. The CDR3 DNA follows: TGTGCCAGCAGAGGGACTTTAAACACCGGGGAGCTGTTTTTT. V gene TRBV7-2 combines with J gene TRBJ2-2, with D possibly matching TRBD2 (6 bases). With 6 bases removed from V and 2 bases from J, the gap between germline ends came to 10 bases. There are 14 residues in the CDR3. Looked up from germline, CDR1 is SGHTA and CDR2 is FQGNSA.

The CDR3 reads CASGGTGADEQYF. CDR3 nucleotide sequence: TGTGCCAGCGGGGGGACAGGGGCGGACGAGCAGTACTTC. The rearrangement uses TRBV2 and TRBJ2-7, with 10 bases aligning to TRBD1. CDR1 is SNHLY, CDR2 FYNNEI, per germline. CDR3 length: 13 residues. The J segment lost 5 bases and the V segment lost 8 bases, leaving 6 bases of the junction unmatched.

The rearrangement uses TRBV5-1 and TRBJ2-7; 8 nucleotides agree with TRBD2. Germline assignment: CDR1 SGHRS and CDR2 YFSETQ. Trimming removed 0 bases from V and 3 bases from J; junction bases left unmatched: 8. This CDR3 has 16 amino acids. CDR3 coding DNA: TGCGCCAGCAGCTTGGGCCCCACTAGCGGCGGCTACGAGCAGTACTTC. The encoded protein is CASSLGPTSGGYEQYF.

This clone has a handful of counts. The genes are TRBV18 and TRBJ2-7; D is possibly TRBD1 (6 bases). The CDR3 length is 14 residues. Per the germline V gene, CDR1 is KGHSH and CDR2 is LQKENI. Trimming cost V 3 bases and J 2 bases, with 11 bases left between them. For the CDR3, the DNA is TGTGCCAGCTCACCGACAGGAGGTCCCTACGAGCAGTACTTC. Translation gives CASSPTGGPYEQYF.

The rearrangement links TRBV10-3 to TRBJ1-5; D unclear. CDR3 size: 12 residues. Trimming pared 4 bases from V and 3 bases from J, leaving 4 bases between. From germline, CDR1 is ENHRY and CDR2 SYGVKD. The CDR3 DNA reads TGTGCCATCAGTGTATCCAATCAGCCCCAGCATTTT. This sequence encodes CAISVSNQPQHF.

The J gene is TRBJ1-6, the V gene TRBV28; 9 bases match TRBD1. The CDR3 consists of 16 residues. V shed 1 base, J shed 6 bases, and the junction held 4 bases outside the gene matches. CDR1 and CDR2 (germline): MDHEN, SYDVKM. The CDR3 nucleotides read TGTGCCAGCAGTTTATCGGACAGGGGATTTAATTCACCCCTCCACTTT. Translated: CASSLSDRGFNSPLHF.

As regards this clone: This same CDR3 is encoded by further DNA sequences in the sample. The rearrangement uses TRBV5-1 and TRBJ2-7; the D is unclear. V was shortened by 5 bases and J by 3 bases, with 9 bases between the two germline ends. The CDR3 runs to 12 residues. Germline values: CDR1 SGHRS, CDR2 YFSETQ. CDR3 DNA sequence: TGCGCCAGCAGTTTAGACAACTACGAGCAGTACTTC. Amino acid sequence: CASSLDNYEQYF.